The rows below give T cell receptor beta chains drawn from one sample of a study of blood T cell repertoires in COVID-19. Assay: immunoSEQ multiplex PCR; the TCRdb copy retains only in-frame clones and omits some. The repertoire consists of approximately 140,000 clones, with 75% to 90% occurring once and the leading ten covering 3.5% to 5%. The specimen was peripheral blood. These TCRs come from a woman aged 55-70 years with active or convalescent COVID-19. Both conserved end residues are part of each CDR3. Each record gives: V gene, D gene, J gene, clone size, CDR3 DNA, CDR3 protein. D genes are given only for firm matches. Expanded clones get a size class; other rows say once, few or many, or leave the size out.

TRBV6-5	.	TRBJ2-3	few	TGTGCCAGCAGTTACTCGGAAAGGGGCACCACAGATACGCAGTATTTT	CASSYSERGTTDTQYF
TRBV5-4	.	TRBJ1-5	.	TGTGCCAGCAGCTTGGGGGGGGATTGGAATCAGCCCCAGCATTTT	CASSLGGDWNQPQHF
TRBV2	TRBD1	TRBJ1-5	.	TGTGCCAGCAGTAGGGACAGTCTTAGCAATCAGCCCCAGCATTTT	CASSRDSLSNQPQHF
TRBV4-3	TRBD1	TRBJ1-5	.	TGCGCCAGCAGCCAGGGACAGGGGGCTGGTCAGCCCCAGCATTTT	CASSQGQGAGQPQHF
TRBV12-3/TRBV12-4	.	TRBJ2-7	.	TGTGCCAGCAGTGGGGGGGGCGGCGAGCAGTACTTC	CASSGGGGEQYF
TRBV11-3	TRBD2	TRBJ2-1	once	TGTGCCAGCAGCTTAGGACTAGCGGGGGGGCCGGAGTTCTTC	CASSLGLAGGPEFF
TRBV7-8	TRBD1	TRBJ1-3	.	TGTGCCAGCAGCTTCGGGACAGGGGTCGGAAACACCATATATTTT	CASSFGTGVGNTIYF
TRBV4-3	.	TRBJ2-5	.	TGCGCCAGCAGCCAAAGCGTGGGGACCCAGTACTTC	CASSQSVGTQYF
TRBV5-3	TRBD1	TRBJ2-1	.	TGTGCCAGAAGCTTGAGAGGGACAGGGGGCGTAGACGATGAGCAGTTCTTC	CARSLRGTGGVDDEQFF
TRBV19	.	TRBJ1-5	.	TGTGCCAGTAAGGGAGGGCAGTTTAATCAGCCCCAGCATTTT	CASKGGQFNQPQHF
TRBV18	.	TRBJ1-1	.	TGTGCCAGCTCACCACAGGGAGTGAACACTGAAGCTTTCTTT	CASSPQGVNTEAFF
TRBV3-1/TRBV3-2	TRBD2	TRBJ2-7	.	TGTGCCAGCAACCTTGAGGGCGGGGGGGAGCAGTACTTC	CASNLEGGGEQYF
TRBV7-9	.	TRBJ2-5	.	TGTGCCAGCAGCTCGCAGGGCCAACGCCAAGAGACCCAGTACTTC	CASSSQGQRQETQYF
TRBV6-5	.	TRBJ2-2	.	TGTGCCAGCAGTTACAGGCGGGGTACCACCGGGGAGCTGTTTTTT	CASSYRRGTTGELFF
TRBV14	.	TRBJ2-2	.	TGTGCCAGCAGCCAACACAGGGTGAATGGCGGCGGGGAGCTGTTTTTT	CASSQHRVNGGGELFF
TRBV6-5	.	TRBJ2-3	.	TGTGCCAGCAGTCCGTCCCCAGCAGATACGCAGTATTTT	CASSPSPADTQYF
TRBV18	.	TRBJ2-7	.	TGTGCCAGCTCCCCGACGGGGCCTAAAGCAGGGCGGGGGCAACCCTACGAGCAGTACTTC	CASSPTGPKAGRGQPYEQYF
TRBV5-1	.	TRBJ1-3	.	TGCGCCAGCAGCCTCGACAGTTCTGGAAACACCATATATTTT	CASSLDSSGNTIYF
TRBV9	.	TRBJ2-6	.	TGTGCCAGCAGCCTTCAGGTTCTCTCTGGGGCCAACGTCCTGACTTTC	CASSLQVLSGANVLTF
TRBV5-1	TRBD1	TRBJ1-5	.	TGCGCCAGCTCGCCGGGACAGGGAAATCAGCCCCAGCATTTT	CASSPGQGNQPQHF
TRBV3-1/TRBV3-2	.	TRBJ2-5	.	TGTGCCAGCAGCCAAGCAGGGGCGTCTTTCCAAGAGACCCAGTACTTC	CASSQAGASFQETQYF
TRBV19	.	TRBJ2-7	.	TGTGCCAGTAGTTCTGCCTCGGACGTTGCGGGGGAGCAGTACTTC	CASSSASDVAGEQYF
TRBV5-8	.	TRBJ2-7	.	TGTGCCAGCAGCCCGGGGGACCAAAGGTTCGGTAACGAGCAGTACTTC	CASSPGDQRFGNEQYF
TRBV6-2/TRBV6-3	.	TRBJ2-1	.	TGTGCCAGCAGTTACTCGACGGGACTGGATGAGCAGTTCTTC	CASSYSTGLDEQFF
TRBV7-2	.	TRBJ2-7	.	TGTGCCAGCAGCGACGACATTTCCCCCTCCTACGAGCAGTACTTC	CASSDDISPSYEQYF
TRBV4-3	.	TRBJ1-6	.	TGCGCCAGCAGCCAAGACATTGATAATTCACCCCTCCACTTT	CASSQDIDNSPLHF
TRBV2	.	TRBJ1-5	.	TGTGCCAGCAGTGAATACGGTGGGGGGAACAATCAGCCCCAGCATTTT	CASSEYGGGNNQPQHF
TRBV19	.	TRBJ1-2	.	TGTGCCAGTAGTCCCCTTAATTCGGTTCTCTACGGCTACACCTTC	CASSPLNSVLYGYTF
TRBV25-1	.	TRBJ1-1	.	TGTGCCAGCAGTGCGACGGGGAGCACTGAAGCTTTCTTT	CASSATGSTEAFF
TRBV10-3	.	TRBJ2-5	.	TGTGCCATCAGTGCTACGACAGGTCAGGAGACCCAGTACTTC	CAISATTGQETQYF
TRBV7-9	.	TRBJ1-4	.	TGTGCCAGCAGCTCCGTAGAGGGCGCTAGGGAAAAACTGTTTTTT	CASSSVEGAREKLFF
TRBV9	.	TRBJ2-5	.	TGTGCCAGCAGCGTCCGAGGGGGGGGACAAGAGACCCAGTACTTC	CASSVRGGGQETQYF
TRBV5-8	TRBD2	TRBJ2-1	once	TGTGCCAGCAGCTCGGACGGGGGGGGTTCTTATGAGCAGTTCTTC	CASSSDGGGSYEQFF
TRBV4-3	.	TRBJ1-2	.	TGCGCCAGCAGCCAAGTCTCCGGGAACTATGGCTACACCTTC	CASSQVSGNYGYTF
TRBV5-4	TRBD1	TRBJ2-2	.	TGTGCCGCGGGACAGGGTAACACCGGGGAGCTGTTTTTT	CAAGQGNTGELFF